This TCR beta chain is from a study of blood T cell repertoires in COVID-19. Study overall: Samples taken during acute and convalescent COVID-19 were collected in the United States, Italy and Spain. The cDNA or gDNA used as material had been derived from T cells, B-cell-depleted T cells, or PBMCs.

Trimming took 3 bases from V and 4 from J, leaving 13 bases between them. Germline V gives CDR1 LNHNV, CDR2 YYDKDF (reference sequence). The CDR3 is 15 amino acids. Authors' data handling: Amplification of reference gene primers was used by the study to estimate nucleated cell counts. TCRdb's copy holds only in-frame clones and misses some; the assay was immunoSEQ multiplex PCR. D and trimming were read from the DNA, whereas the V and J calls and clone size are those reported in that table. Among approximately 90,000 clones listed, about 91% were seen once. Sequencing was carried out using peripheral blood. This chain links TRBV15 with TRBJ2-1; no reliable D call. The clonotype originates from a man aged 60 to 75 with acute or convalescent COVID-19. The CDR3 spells CATSRSSSVYNEQFF. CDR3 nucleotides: TGTGCCACCAGCAGGAGCTCGTCCGTATACAATGAGCAGTTCTTC.